In its sample, the clone carrying this T cell receptor beta chain is medium-sized. Responder cells labeled with CFSE (about 200,000) were co-plated with irradiated stimulator cells labeled with violet dye (about 200,000). After the reaction, the investigators sorted the proliferating CFSE-low CD3+CD4+ and CD3+CD8+ responders. Sequencing used immunoSEQ multiplex PCR; TCRdb keeps in-frame clones, though not all of them. The data show roughly 20,000 clones, with about 43% seen just once and about 1.5% held by the top ten. V lost 0 bases and J 5 bases, leaving 14 bases between the germline ends. The germline V gene encodes CDR1 LNHDA and CDR2 SQIVND (reference sequence). The CDR3 has 15 residues. These data belong to a study of graft-versus-host responses after intestinal transplantation. Turning to the study itself: Following induction with anti-thymocyte globulin, all recipients were given tacrolimus and steroids for two to three years. Study-level results: Maximum circulating GvH clone levels tracked with early post-transplant HvG decreases. GvH clones turned up in recipient marrow; some had shown up first in ileum or blood.

V gene TRBV19 combines with J gene TRBJ2-7, with D possibly matching TRBD2 (5 bases). The receptor was derived from a human patient who received an intestinal transplant. This sample comprised alloreactive CD8+ T cells from a mixed lymphocyte reaction culture, obtained before intestinal transplant. Subset in this sample: CFSE-low proliferating T cells sorted from approximately 6-day pre-transplant mixed lymphocyte reaction (GvH or HvG direction). The CDR3 bases are TGTGCCAGTAGTATAGACAGCGGACCTTTTAACGAGCAGTACTTC. It is translated as CASSIDSGPFNEQYF.